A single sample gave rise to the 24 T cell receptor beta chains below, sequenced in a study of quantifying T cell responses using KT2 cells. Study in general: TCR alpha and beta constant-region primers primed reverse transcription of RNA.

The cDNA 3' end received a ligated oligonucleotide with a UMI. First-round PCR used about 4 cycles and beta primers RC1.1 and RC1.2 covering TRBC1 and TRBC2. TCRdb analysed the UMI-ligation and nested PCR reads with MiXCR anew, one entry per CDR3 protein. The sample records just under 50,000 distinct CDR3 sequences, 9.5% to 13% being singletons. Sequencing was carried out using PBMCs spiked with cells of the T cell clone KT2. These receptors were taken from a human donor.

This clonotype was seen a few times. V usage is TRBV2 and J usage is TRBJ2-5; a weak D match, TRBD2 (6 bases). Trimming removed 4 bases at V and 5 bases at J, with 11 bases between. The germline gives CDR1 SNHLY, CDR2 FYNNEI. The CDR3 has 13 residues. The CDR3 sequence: CASSGQAGETQYF. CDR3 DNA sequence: TGTGCCAGCAGTGGTCAGGCGGGGGAGACCCAGTACTTC.

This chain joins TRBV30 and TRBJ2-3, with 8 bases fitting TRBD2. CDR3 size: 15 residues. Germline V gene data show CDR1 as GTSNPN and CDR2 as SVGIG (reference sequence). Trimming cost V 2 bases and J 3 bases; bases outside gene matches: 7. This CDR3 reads CAWSWLPGGTDTQYF. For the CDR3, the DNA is TGTGCCTGGAGTTGGCTCCCGGGAGGGACAGATACGCAGTATTTT.

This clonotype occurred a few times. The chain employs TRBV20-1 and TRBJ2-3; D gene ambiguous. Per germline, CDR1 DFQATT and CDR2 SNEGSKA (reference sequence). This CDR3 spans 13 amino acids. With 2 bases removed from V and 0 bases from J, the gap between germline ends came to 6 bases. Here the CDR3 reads CSARSTSTDTQYF. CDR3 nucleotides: TGCAGTGCTAGATCGACAAGCACAGATACGCAGTATTTT.

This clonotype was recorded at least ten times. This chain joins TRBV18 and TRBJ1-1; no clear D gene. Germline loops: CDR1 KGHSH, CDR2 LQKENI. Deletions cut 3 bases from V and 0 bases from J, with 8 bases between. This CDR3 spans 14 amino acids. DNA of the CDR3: TGTGCCAGCTCACCCCTAGGAGTGAACACTGAAGCTTTCTTT. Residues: CASSPLGVNTEAFF.

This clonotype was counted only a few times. In nucleotides, the CDR3 is TGTGCCAGCAGTTTACACTACAGGGGGCTACACCTCTCCTACAATGAGCAGTTCTTC. The encoded protein is CASSLHYRGLHLSYNEQFF. The V call is TRBV12-3 or TRBV12-4, the J call TRBJ2-1, with TRBD1 matching over 9 bases. V lost 2 bases and J lost 0; bases outside the gene matches: 11. The CDR3 has 19 amino acids.

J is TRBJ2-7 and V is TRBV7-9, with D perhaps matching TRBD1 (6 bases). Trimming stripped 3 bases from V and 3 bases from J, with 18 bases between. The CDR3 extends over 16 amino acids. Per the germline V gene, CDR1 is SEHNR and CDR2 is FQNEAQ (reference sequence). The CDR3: CASSLGLGAGLYEQYF. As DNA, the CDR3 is TGTGCCAGCAGCTTGGGTCTGGGGGCCGGTCTCTACGAGCAGTACTTC.

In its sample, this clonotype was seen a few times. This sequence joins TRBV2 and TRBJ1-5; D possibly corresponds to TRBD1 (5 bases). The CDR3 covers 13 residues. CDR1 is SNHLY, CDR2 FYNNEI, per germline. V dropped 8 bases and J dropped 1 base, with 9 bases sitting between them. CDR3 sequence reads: CASHRDSNQPQHF. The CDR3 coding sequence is TGTGCCAGCCACCGGGACAGCAATCAGCCCCAGCATTTT.

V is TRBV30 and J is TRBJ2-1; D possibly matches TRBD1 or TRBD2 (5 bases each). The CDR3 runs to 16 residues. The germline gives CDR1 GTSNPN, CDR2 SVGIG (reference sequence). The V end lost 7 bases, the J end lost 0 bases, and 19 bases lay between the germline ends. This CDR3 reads CAFAGQRKSSYNEQFF. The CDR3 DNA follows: TGTGCCTTCGCAGGGCAGCGGAAAAGCTCCTACAATGAGCAGTTCTTC.

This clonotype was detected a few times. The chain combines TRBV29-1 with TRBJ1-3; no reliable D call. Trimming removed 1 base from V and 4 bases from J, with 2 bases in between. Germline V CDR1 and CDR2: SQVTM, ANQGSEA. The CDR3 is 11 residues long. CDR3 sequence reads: CSVEVGNTIYF. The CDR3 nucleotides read TGCAGCGTTGAAGTGGGAAACACCATATATTTT.

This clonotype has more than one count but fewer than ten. This CDR3 is CASSSPRQEGQTQYF. DNA of the CDR3: TGCGCCAGCAGCTCACCGAGACAGGAAGGTCAGACCCAGTACTTC. The V and J genes are TRBV5-1 and TRBJ2-5, with a possible D match to TRBD1 (6 bases). Germline lookup yields CDR1 SGHRS and CDR2 YFSETQ. The V and J ends lost 3 bases and 6 bases respectively, with 18 bases between them. The CDR3 runs 15 residues.

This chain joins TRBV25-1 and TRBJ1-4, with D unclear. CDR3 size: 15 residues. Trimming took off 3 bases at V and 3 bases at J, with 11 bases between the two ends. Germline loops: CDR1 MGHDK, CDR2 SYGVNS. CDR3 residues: CASSDDRSSNEKLFF. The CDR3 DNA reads TGTGCCAGCAGTGATGACCGTTCATCTAATGAAAAACTGTTTTTT.

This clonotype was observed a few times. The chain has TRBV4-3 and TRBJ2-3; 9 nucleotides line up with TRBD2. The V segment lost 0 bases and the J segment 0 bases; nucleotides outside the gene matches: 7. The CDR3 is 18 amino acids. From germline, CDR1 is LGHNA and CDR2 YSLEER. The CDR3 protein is CASSQDPSGVPSTDTQYF. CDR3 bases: TGCGCCAGCAGCCAAGACCCTAGCGGGGTACCTAGCACAGATACGCAGTATTTT.

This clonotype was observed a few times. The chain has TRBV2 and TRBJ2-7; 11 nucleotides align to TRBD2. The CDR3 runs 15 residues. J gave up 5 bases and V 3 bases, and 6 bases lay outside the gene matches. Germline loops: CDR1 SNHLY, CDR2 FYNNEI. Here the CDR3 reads CASSELAGGRNEQYF. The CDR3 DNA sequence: TGTGCCAGCAGTGAGCTAGCGGGGGGTAGAAACGAGCAGTACTTC.

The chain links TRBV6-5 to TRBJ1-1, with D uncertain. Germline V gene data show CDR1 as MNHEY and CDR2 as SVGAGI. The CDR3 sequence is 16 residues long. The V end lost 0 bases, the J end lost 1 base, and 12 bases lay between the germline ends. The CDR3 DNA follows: TGTGCCAGCAGTTACTCGACCCCGGATAAGAACACTGAAGCTTTCTTT. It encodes CASSYSTPDKNTEAFF.

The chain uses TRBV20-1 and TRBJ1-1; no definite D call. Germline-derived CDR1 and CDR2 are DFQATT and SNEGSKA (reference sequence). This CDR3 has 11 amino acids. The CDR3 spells CRVEGNTEAFF. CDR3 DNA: TGCCGCGTGGAGGGCAACACTGAAGCTTTCTTT.

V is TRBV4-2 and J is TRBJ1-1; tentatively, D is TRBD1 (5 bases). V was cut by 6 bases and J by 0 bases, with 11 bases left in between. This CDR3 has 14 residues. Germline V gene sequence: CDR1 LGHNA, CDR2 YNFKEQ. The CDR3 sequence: CASSGTQMNTEAFF. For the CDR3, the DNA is TGTGCCAGCAGTGGGACGCAGATGAACACTGAAGCTTTCTTT.

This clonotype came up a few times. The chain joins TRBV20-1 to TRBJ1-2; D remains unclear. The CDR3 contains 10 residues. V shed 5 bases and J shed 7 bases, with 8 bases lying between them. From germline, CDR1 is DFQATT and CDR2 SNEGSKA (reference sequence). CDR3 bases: TGCAGTGCTGGCGATTTTGGCTACACCTTC. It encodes CSAGDFGYTF.

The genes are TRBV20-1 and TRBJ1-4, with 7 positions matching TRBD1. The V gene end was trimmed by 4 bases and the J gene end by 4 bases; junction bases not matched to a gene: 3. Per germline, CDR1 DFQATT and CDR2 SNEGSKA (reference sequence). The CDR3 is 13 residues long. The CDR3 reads CSAMDRNNEKLFF. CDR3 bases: TGCAGTGCTATGGACAGGAATAATGAAAAACTGTTTTTT.

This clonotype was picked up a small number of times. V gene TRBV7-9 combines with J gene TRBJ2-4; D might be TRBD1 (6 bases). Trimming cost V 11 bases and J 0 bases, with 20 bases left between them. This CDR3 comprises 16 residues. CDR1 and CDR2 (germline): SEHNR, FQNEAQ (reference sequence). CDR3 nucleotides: TGTGCCCGAAACCTAAGGGGGATCCTAGCCAAAAACATTCAGTACTTC. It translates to CARNLRGILAKNIQYF.

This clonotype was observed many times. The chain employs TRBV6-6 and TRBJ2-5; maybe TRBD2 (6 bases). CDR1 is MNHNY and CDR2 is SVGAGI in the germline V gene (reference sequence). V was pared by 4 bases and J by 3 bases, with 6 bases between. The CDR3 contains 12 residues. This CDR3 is CASSSGEETQYF. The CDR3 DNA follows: TGTGCCAGCAGTTCGGGGGAAGAGACCCAGTACTTC.

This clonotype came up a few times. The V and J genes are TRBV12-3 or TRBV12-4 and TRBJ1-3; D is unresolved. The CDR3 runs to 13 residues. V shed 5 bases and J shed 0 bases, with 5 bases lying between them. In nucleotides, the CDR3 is TGTGCCAGCAGTGGGTACTCTGGAAACACCATATATTTT. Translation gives CASSGYSGNTIYF.

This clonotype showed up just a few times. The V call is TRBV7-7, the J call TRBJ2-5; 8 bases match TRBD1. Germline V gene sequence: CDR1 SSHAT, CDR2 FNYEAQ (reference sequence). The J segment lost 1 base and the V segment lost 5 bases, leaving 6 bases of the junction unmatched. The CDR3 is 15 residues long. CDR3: CASSMGTGGQETQYF. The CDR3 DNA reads TGTGCCAGCAGCATGGGGACAGGCGGCCAAGAGACCCAGTACTTC.

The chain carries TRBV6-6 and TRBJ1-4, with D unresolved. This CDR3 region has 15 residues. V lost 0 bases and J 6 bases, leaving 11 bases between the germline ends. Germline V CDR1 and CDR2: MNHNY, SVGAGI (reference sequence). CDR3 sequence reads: CASSYSSSGDEKLFF. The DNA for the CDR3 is TGTGCCAGCAGTTACTCCTCATCTGGGGATGAAAAACTGTTTTTT.

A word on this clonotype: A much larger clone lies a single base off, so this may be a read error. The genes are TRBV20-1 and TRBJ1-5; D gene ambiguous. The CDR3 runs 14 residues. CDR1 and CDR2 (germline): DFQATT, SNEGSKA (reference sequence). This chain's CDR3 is CSAQTDFSNRPQHF. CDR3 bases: TGCAGTGCTCAGACGGACTTTAGCAATCGGCCCCAGCATTTT.